The T cell receptor beta chain under discussion was sequenced for a study of T cell responses to AZD1222 COVID-19 vaccine. Produced via immunoSEQ multiplex PCR; TCRdb's table is partial and in-frame only. The data contain more than 150,000 clones, around nine tenths of them seen just once; the ten biggest clones take up 1.5% to 2%. Second-dose intervals near 4 or 12 weeks were combined. CDR1 is MNHEY, CDR2 SVGAGI, per germline. The CDR3 is made up of 10 amino acids. Trimming cost V 11 bases and J 1 base, with 5 bases left between them. Concerning this clone: Its antigen is as yet unknown.

General observations from the study: Possibly, clonal diversity was underestimated; donors were largely white British and included more females. There were repertoire samples only from the period after the peak T cell response. Baseline serostatus was positive in only six AZD1222 recipients.

The TCR comes from an adult who received the AZD1222 COVID-19 vaccine. The rearrangement joins TRBV6-5 to TRBJ1-1; D call uncertain. Sequencing was performed on peripheral blood, taken 28 days after the second AZD1222 dose. CDR3 bases: TGTGCCGCCCGGAACACTGAAGCTTTCTTT. It translates to CAARNTEAFF.